Below, one T cell receptor (beta chain) is given with its context. This receptor's antigen is unknown. The sample holds no much larger clone one base away, and base qualities are not on file. Library construction relied on PCR. The instrument was an Illumina HiSeq 2500. To normalize quantification of the TCRbeta repertoire, the TCR libraries were built with molecular barcoding that relied on unique molecular identifiers. TCRdb's own reprocessing of the public reads used fastp at Q25 and MiXCR and kept productive beta chains. Every CDR3 protein is listed once, alongside the most common genes and DNA of its rows. This sample gives a few hundred thousand distinct CDR3 sequences in total; approximately 23% of them show up just once. The top ten clones comprise approximately 9.9% of the sample. This sample stems from a study of T-cell reconstitution after alpha-beta-depleted transplantation in children (dated by TCRdb to 2016 to 2018). Study-level background: Using TCR repertoire profiling, the study quantitatively followed how T-cell immune reconstitution unfolded in children after TCRalphabeta/CD19-depleted allogeneic hematopoietic cell transplantation.

The treatment or condition tag for this specimen amounts to: allogeneic hematopoietic cell transplantation with graft depleted of TCRalphabeta T cells and CD19 B cells. The children who served as transplant recipients had been given grafts of TCRalphabeta/CD19-depleted allogeneic hematopoietic cells. There are 11 amino acids in the CDR3, from cysteine to phenylalanine inclusive. The read is trimmed to its CDR3 DNA, 33 bases read in frame from base 1. Looking up the germline V gene yields CDR1 SQVTM and CDR2 ANQGSEA. The trim is 7 bases for V and 7 bases for J, with a gap of 11 bases between the germline ends. Results and caveats for the whole study, not just this receptor: Hyperexpanded clone frequencies declined over subsequent months; after one year, T-cell counts and TCRbeta diversity were mostly attributed to newly produced T cells. In some patients, high TCRbeta diversity at day 60 was attributed to recipient T cells and intrathymic progenitors that had survived conditioning. The apparently early recovery of alphabetaT-cell counts about two months after transplant reportedly depended on only several hundred rapidly expanded clones that came from non-depleted graft cells.

This TCR derives from a male patient younger than 18 who had a stem cell transplant for acute lymphoblastic leukemia, so the T cells may come from the graft donor. The sample was PBMCs, mostly from graft donor cells, taken 180 days after TCRalphabeta/CD19-depleted stem cell transplant. The chain is made from TRBV29-1 and TRBJ2-1; the D gene assignment is ambiguous. The sequenced DNA is TGCAGCGGTAGACCTGAAAATGAGCAGTTCTTC. Its protein is CSGRPENEQFF.